The 32 T cell receptor beta chains reported below all come from one sample, sequenced in a study of blood T cell repertoires in COVID-19 (dated by TCRdb to about 2020). The library was prepared using the immunoSEQ multiplex PCR assay. TCRdb re-hosts the immuneACCESS table, in-frame sequences only. Its copies lack some clones; in the studies checked, an unresolved V gene accounts for under half of them, and the cause for the rest is not known. In all, the sample holds approximately 49,000 clones, and nearly 90% of those were seen once. Around 3.1% of the sample lies in the top ten. The sample was peripheral blood. The receptors derive from a man aged 50-59 years with active COVID-19.

The V gene is TRBV3-1 (or the pseudogene TRBV3-2), the J gene TRBJ1-4, with a tentative D call TRBD1 (6 bases). Trimming removed 4 bases at V and 11 bases at J, with 26 bases between. CDR3 length: 17 residues. Germline V gene sequence: CDR1 LGHDT, CDR2 YNNKEL (reference sequence). The CDR3 reads CASSPLRKRTAEGKLFF. The CDR3, as DNA: TGTGCCAGCAGCCCATTGAGGAAAAGGACAGCAGAGGGGAAACTGTTTTTT.

Details on this clone: At one boundary the junction diverges from the germline segment, which might be a read error. The chain recombines TRBV4-2 with TRBJ1-4; D might be TRBD1 (5 bases). The CDR3 has 18 amino acids. Germline CDR1 is LGHNA and CDR2 is YNFKEQ. DNA for the CDR3: TGTGCCAGCAGCCAAAGGGGTCCGACAGACACAACAAATGAAAAACTGTTTTTT. Encoded protein: CASSQRGPTDTTNEKLFF.

This clone was seen only once. The rearrangement uses TRBV12-3 or TRBV12-4 and TRBJ1-1, with 7 bases fitting TRBD1. Trimming removed 6 bases from V and 11 bases from J; junction bases left unmatched: 9. This CDR3 is 12 amino acids long. This CDR3 is CASRGDSLYAFF. CDR3 DNA sequence: TGTGCCAGCAGAGGGGACAGCCTCTATGCTTTCTTT.

The chain uses TRBV5-1 and TRBJ2-3; 8 nucleotides line up with TRBD2. Germline assignment: CDR1 SGHRS and CDR2 YFSETQ. The CDR3 is 15 residues long. The junction had 7 bases not matched to a gene; V was cut back by 2 bases and J by 5 bases. CDR3 in DNA: TGCGCCAGCAGCTTCTCGGCGGGGGGCGGAGATACGCAGTATTTT. Translation: CASSFSAGGGDTQYF.

The chain employs TRBV19 and TRBJ1-6; 7 bases map to TRBD1. This CDR3 contains 15 residues. Germline CDR1 is LNHDA and CDR2 is SQIVND (reference sequence). V lost 6 bases, J lost 6 bases, and 8 bases stayed unmatched. The CDR3 is CASRSKTGVNSPLHF. For the CDR3, the DNA is TGTGCCAGTAGAAGCAAAACAGGGGTTAATTCACCCCTCCACTTT.

The chain links TRBV13 to TRBJ2-3, with TRBD2 identical over 11 bases. Germline V gene sequence: CDR1 PRHDT, CDR2 FYEKMQ (reference sequence). CDR3 size: 17 residues. V lost 3 bases, J lost 2 bases, and 7 bases stayed unmatched. CDR3 region: CASSLRRLAGITDTQYF. CDR3 DNA: TGTGCCAGCAGCTTGCGCCGACTAGCGGGGATCACAGATACGCAGTATTTT.

The chain couples TRBV27 to TRBJ1-1, with D uncertain. Germline CDR1 reads MNHEY; CDR2 reads SMNVEV (reference sequence). V was pared by 4 bases and J by 5 bases, with 8 bases between. The CDR3 consists of 12 residues. In DNA form, the CDR3 reads TGTGCCAGCAGTTCCCGGAGGACTGAAGCTTTCTTT. This encodes CASSSRRTEAFF.

The chain uses TRBV12-3 or TRBV12-4 and TRBJ1-4; TRBD1 might be the D (5 bases). This CDR3 spans 13 amino acids. The germline V and J ends were trimmed by 3 bases and 7 bases, with 9 bases remaining between them. The CDR3 nucleotides read TGTGCCAGCAGTTTGGGCCAGGGTGAAAAACTGTTTTTT. Translating gives CASSLGQGEKLFF.

V usage is TRBV10-3 and J usage is TRBJ2-1, with 7 bases identical to TRBD2. Germline loops: CDR1 ENHRY, CDR2 SYGVKD. V gave up 7 bases and J gave up 4 bases; unmatched junction bases: 10. The CDR3 has 15 amino acids. CDR3 sequence reads: CAIMGAQRDYNEQFF. Here the CDR3 DNA reads TGTGCCATCATGGGTGCCCAGCGGGATTACAATGAGCAGTTCTTC.

The CDR3 protein is CASSALRGQGITGELFF. CDR3 nucleotides: TGTGCCAGCAGCGCCCTCCGAGGACAGGGTATCACCGGGGAGCTGTTTTTT. J is TRBJ2-2 and V is TRBV5-5, with 8 bases that match TRBD1. The J segment lost 4 bases and the V segment lost 4 bases, leaving 12 bases of the junction unmatched. Germline-derived CDR1 and CDR2 are SGHKS and YYEKEE (reference sequence). This CDR3 region has 17 residues.

This clone is medium-sized (0.01 to 0.1%) by share. The chain combines TRBV4-1 with TRBJ1-6; tentatively, D is TRBD1 (5 bases). This CDR3 has 15 residues. CDR1 and CDR2 (germline): MGHRA, YSYEKL. V lost 1 base and J 6 bases, leaving 10 bases between the germline ends. This chain's CDR3 is CASSQGQIANSPLHF. The CDR3 nucleotides are TGCGCCAGCAGCCAAGGACAGATCGCTAATTCACCCCTCCACTTT.

The V call is TRBV6-5, the J call TRBJ2-2; perhaps TRBD2 as D (5 bases). Trimming stripped 10 bases from V and 1 base from J, with 13 bases between. CDR1 and CDR2 from the germline V gene are MNHEY and SVGAGI. This CDR3 region has 14 residues. In DNA, the CDR3 is TGTGCCACCGACCCCCGGGGGAACACCGGGGAGCTGTTTTTT. Encoded protein: CATDPRGNTGELFF.

The chain recombines TRBV15 with TRBJ1-2; TRBD1 is a possible D gene (6 bases). The CDR3 is 15 amino acids. V dropped 3 bases and J dropped 4 bases, with 15 bases sitting between them. Germline loops: CDR1 LNHNV, CDR2 YYDKDF (reference sequence). CDR3 loop: CATSSARGAGYGYTF. For the CDR3, the DNA is TGTGCCACCAGCAGCGCCAGGGGTGCGGGCTATGGCTACACCTTC.

This CDR3 reads CASSPPAWTGELFF. In nucleotides, the CDR3 is TGTGCCAGCTCACCGCCCGCGTGGACCGGGGAGCTGTTTTTT. The rearrangement links TRBV18 to TRBJ2-2, with unresolved D. Germline CDR1 KGHSH, CDR2 LQKENI. The CDR3 is 14 residues long. Trimming shortened V by 3 bases and J by 5 bases, and 10 bases separated the two germline ends.

This clone was counted a single time. The J gene is TRBJ2-1, the V gene TRBV10-3; TRBD2 agrees at 10 bases. Unmatched junction bases numbered 3, after V lost 2 bases and J lost 5 bases. Germline CDR1 is ENHRY and CDR2 is SYGVKD. This CDR3 region has 15 residues. The CDR3 DNA is TGTGCCATCAGTGAGAGGCTAGCGGGAGACAATGAGCAGTTCTTC. This codes for CAISERLAGDNEQFF.

The chain joins TRBV9 to TRBJ2-2; unclear D gene. This CDR3 is built from 14 residues. Germline V gene sequence: CDR1 SGDLS, CDR2 YYNGEE. The V end was cut by 4 bases, the J end by 2 bases, with 9 bases between. The CDR3: CASSTNINTGELFF. The CDR3 DNA reads as TGTGCCAGCAGCACCAACATTAACACCGGGGAGCTGTTTTTT.

By sample fraction, this clone is medium-sized. V usage is TRBV11-3 and J usage is TRBJ1-4; D gene ambiguous. This CDR3 has 15 residues. The V gene's germline CDR1 is SGHNT and CDR2 YENEEA. Trimming stripped 5 bases from V and 1 base from J, with 11 bases between. The CDR3 sequence: CASSPTVVTNEKLFF. CDR3 nucleotides: TGTGCCAGCAGCCCCACGGTGGTAACTAATGAAAAACTGTTTTTT.

The rearrangement links TRBV7-9 to TRBJ1-2; 8 positions match TRBD1. The J segment lost 5 bases and the V segment lost 4 bases, leaving 12 bases of the junction unmatched. CDR3 length equals 16 residues. Germline values: CDR1 SEHNR, CDR2 FQNEAQ (reference sequence). DNA for the CDR3: TGTGCCAGCAGCTCCAGGGACAGGCCGGACAAATATGGCTACACCTTC. Protein product: CASSSRDRPDKYGYTF.

About this clone: This CDR3 is also generated by other DNA sequences in the sample. This chain joins TRBV19 and TRBJ2-1, with TRBD2 identical over 8 bases. This CDR3 comprises 13 residues. V lost 3 bases, J lost 5 bases, and 0 bases stayed unmatched. Per germline, CDR1 LNHDA and CDR2 SQIVND (reference sequence). The CDR3 reads CASSIGGDNEQFF. CDR3 bases: TGTGCCAGTAGTATCGGGGGGGACAATGAGCAGTTCTTC. The full variable domain, rest sourced from reference TRBV19 and TRBJ2-1, is DGGITQSPKYLFRKEGQNVTLSCEQNLNHDAMYWYRQDPGQGLRLIYYSQIVNDFQKGDIAEGYSVSREKKESFPLTVTSAQKNPTAFYLCASSIGGDNEQFFGPGTRLTVL.

V usage is TRBV7-2 and J usage is TRBJ1-6; 7 nucleotides line up with TRBD1. The germline V gene has CDR1 SGHTA and CDR2 FQGNSA. The CDR3 has 14 amino acids. V dropped 5 bases and J dropped 7; count of bases not matched to a gene: 5. Here the CDR3 DNA reads TGTGCCAGCAGCCAGGGACAGAGGAATTCACCCCTCCACTTT. Amino acids: CASSQGQRNSPLHF.

V and J are TRBV7-6 and TRBJ2-1; 11 bases map to TRBD2. Unmatched junction bases numbered 7, after V lost 3 bases and J lost 9 bases. This CDR3 is built from 15 residues. Germline V gene sequence: CDR1 SGHVS, CDR2 FNYEAQ. The CDR3 spells CASSFQGLAGGEQFF. DNA of the CDR3: TGTGCCAGCAGCTTCCAAGGTCTAGCGGGGGGTGAGCAGTTCTTC.

The V gene is TRBV24-1, the J gene TRBJ2-5, with D possibly TRBD2 on 5 matching bases. The V gene lost 2 bases and the J gene lost 2 bases, with 11 bases spanning the gap. The length of the CDR3 is 15 residues. In germline, CDR1 is KGHDR, CDR2 SFDVKD. For the CDR3, the DNA is TGTGCCACCAGTGATTCAGCGACTACACAAGAGACCCAGTACTTC. Translation: CATSDSATTQETQYF.

The chain carries TRBV25-1 and TRBJ2-1; 8 bases line up with TRBD2. Germline V gene lookup returns CDR1 MGHDK and CDR2 SYGVNS. This CDR3 region has 14 residues. V shed 8 bases and J 4 bases; nucleotides not matched to a gene: 7. The CDR3 nucleotides read TGTGCCAGCTCGGAAGCGGGAGCTTACAATGAGCAGTTCTTC. It yields the protein CASSEAGAYNEQFF.

The V and J genes are TRBV19 and TRBJ1-5, with 9 nucleotides matching TRBD1. Per the germline V gene, CDR1 is LNHDA and CDR2 is SQIVND (reference sequence). V lost 10 bases and J lost 4; bases outside the gene matches: 5. The CDR3 has 13 residues. In nucleotides, the CDR3 is TGTGCCACAGGGACAGGGCTAAATCAGCCCCAGCATTTT. Translating gives CATGTGLNQPQHF.

The rearrangement links TRBV6-5 to TRBJ1-5; 7 positions match TRBD1. CDR1 and CDR2 from the germline V gene are MNHEY and SVGAGI. This CDR3 has 15 residues. V lost 7 bases to trimming and J lost 11 bases; unmatched junction nucleotides: 17. The CDR3 here is CASKEVATGRRAQHF. For the CDR3, the DNA is TGTGCCAGCAAGGAGGTCGCGACAGGGCGACGGGCCCAGCATTTT.

The CDR3 loop reads CASRALAGGYEQFF. The CDR3 DNA reads TGTGCCAGCAGGGCACTAGCGGGAGGGTATGAGCAGTTCTTC. The V call is TRBV6-6, the J call TRBJ2-1, with 13 bases identical to TRBD2. The germline V gene has CDR1 MNHNY and CDR2 SVGAGI (reference sequence). The CDR3 has 14 residues. V lost 6 bases, J lost 8 bases, and 4 bases stayed unmatched.

The chain employs TRBV27 and TRBJ1-5; D possibly corresponds to TRBD1 (5 bases). The CDR3 loop spans 14 amino acids. The V end was cut by 6 bases, the J end by 0 bases, with 9 bases between. Germline V gives CDR1 MNHEY, CDR2 SMNVEV (reference sequence). In DNA form, the CDR3 reads TGTGCCAGCAGAGACAGTTATAGCAATCAGCCCCAGCATTTT. Its protein is CASRDSYSNQPQHF.

This chain connects TRBV6-1 to TRBJ1-6, with 7 bases aligning to TRBD1. The CDR3 consists of 18 residues. Trimming at V came to 4 bases and at J to 0 bases, leaving 9 bases not matched to a gene. Per the germline V gene, CDR1 is MNHNS and CDR2 is SASEGT. The CDR3 loop is CASSVGQPRSSYNSPLHF. The CDR3 bases are TGTGCCAGCAGTGTGGGACAGCCCAGAAGCTCCTATAATTCACCCCTCCACTTT.

CDR3 region: CASKPGTGFLYNEQFF. CDR3 nucleotides: TGTGCCAGTAAGCCGGGGACAGGGTTTCTCTACAATGAGCAGTTCTTC. The chain combines TRBV19 with TRBJ2-1; 9 bases are shared with TRBD1. The CDR3 is made up of 16 amino acids. The V gene end was trimmed by 7 bases and the J gene end by 3 bases; junction bases not matched to a gene: 10. Germline V gene lookup returns CDR1 LNHDA and CDR2 SQIVND (reference sequence).

This clone appeared a single time. The V and J genes are TRBV6-5 and TRBJ1-3; 8 nucleotides match TRBD1. V lost 7 bases, J lost 0 bases, and 2 bases stayed unmatched. The CDR3 length is 14 residues. Germline lookup yields CDR1 MNHEY and CDR2 SVGAGI. The CDR3 DNA sequence: TGTGCCAGCACTACAGGGGGCTCTGGAAACACCATATATTTT. Translating it yields CASTTGGSGNTIYF.

The chain uses TRBV7-8 and TRBJ2-5; D is perhaps TRBD1 (5 bases). CDR1 and CDR2 from the germline V gene are SGHVS and FQNEAQ. This CDR3 has 13 residues. V lost 8 bases to trimming and J lost 3 bases, with 13 bases between them. This CDR3 reads CASEYKQEETQYF. The CDR3 DNA is TGTGCCAGCGAGTACAAACAGGAAGAGACCCAGTACTTC.

The table lists this clone with a count of one. The J gene is TRBJ2-5, the V gene TRBV5-6, with 15 bases that match TRBD2. J was trimmed by 5 bases and V by 4 bases; bases with no gene match: 9. The germline V gene encodes CDR1 SGHDT and CDR2 YYEEEE. There are 17 residues in the CDR3. The CDR3 loop is CASSRGLAGGRWETQYF. The CDR3 region has the DNA TGTGCCAGCAGCCGCGGACTAGCGGGAGGGAGATGGGAGACCCAGTACTTC.